These T cell receptor beta chains were read from a single sample in a study of early T cells in non-severe SARS-CoV-2 infection. MiXCR was run by TCRdb on the 5' RACE reads, yielding one entry per CDR3 protein. The data show approximately 74,000 distinct CDR3 sequences, 11% to 15% seen once. The sample consisted of whole blood. All receptors come from an adult who was a healthcare worker with PCR-confirmed SARS-CoV-2 infection or an uninfected control (not recorded which). Both conserved end residues are part of each CDR3. Fields, in order: clone size, J gene, D gene, V gene, CDR3 protein, CDR3 DNA. The D gene is left open where the match is weak. Clone size appears in some rows only: once, few, many, or a class for an expanded clone.

abundance: -; j_gene: TRBJ1-2; d_gene: -; v_gene: TRBV18; CDR3aa: CASSPKTGFYGYTF; CDR3nt: TGTGCCAGCTCCCCAAAAACAGGGTTCTATGGCTACACCTTC
abundance: -; j_gene: TRBJ2-7; d_gene: TRBD1; v_gene: TRBV28; CDR3aa: CASSRQGFYEQYF; CDR3nt: TGTGCCAGCAGTAGACAGGGTTTCTACGAGCAGTACTTC
abundance: many; j_gene: TRBJ2-4; d_gene: -; v_gene: TRBV6-6; CDR3aa: CASSYSTQGRQDEFGDIQYF; CDR3nt: TGTGCCAGCAGTTACTCGACCCAGGGGAGGCAGGATGAATTTGGGGACATTCAGTACTTC
abundance: -; j_gene: TRBJ1-5; d_gene: -; v_gene: TRBV27; CDR3aa: CASRRWGFNQPQHF; CDR3nt: TGTGCCAGCAGGAGATGGGGCTTCAATCAGCCCCAGCATTTT
abundance: -; j_gene: TRBJ1-2; d_gene: TRBD1; v_gene: TRBV5-6; CDR3aa: CTSSATGQGAEYGYTF; CDR3nt: TGTACCAGCAGCGCAACGGGACAGGGGGCAGAATATGGCTACACCTTC
abundance: -; j_gene: TRBJ1-2; d_gene: -; v_gene: TRBV4-1; CDR3aa: CASSQEEATRANYGYTF; CDR3nt: TGCGCCAGCAGCCAAGAGGAAGCTACAAGAGCTAACTATGGCTACACCTTC
abundance: -; j_gene: TRBJ1-3; d_gene: -; v_gene: TRBV3-1; CDR3aa: CASSANLVNTIYF; CDR3nt: TGTGCCAGCAGCGCCAACCTTGTGAACACCATATATTTT
abundance: few; j_gene: TRBJ1-6; d_gene: -; v_gene: TRBV28; CDR3aa: CASSFRSSPLHF; CDR3nt: TGTGCCAGCAGTTTTAGGAGTTCACCCCTCCACTTT
abundance: few; j_gene: TRBJ2-7; d_gene: -; v_gene: TRBV28; CDR3aa: CASSFAGRTYEQYF; CDR3nt: TGTGCCAGCAGTTTCGCGGGCAGGACCTACGAGCAGTACTTC
abundance: few; j_gene: TRBJ1-5; d_gene: -; v_gene: TRBV6-2/TRBV6-3; CDR3aa: CASSYSIGGGGQPQHF; CDR3nt: TGTGCCAGCAGTTACTCCATCGGCGGAGGAGGGCAGCCCCAGCATTTT
abundance: -; j_gene: TRBJ1-2; d_gene: TRBD1; v_gene: TRBV5-4; CDR3aa: CASLRDRGDYGYTF; CDR3nt: TGTGCCAGCCTCAGGGACAGGGGCGATTATGGCTACACCTTC
abundance: many; j_gene: TRBJ2-1; d_gene: -; v_gene: TRBV7-2; CDR3aa: CASSLTRYSYNEQFF; CDR3nt: TGTGCCAGCAGCTTGACCAGGTACTCCTACAATGAGCAGTTCTTC
abundance: many; j_gene: TRBJ2-5; d_gene: TRBD1; v_gene: TRBV29-1; CDR3aa: CSARGGAPTQYF; CDR3nt: TGCAGCGCCAGAGGGGGCGCCCCAACGCAGTACTTC
abundance: few; j_gene: TRBJ2-3; d_gene: TRBD2; v_gene: TRBV12-3/TRBV12-4; CDR3aa: CASSTLRGSTDTQYF; CDR3nt: TGTGCCAGCAGTACCCTGCGGGGGAGCACAGATACGCAGTATTTT
abundance: -; j_gene: TRBJ2-7; d_gene: -; v_gene: TRBV12-3/TRBV12-4; CDR3aa: CASSQTAYEQYF; CDR3nt: TGTGCCAGCAGCCAAACAGCCTACGAGCAGTACTTC
abundance: few; j_gene: TRBJ1-1; d_gene: -; v_gene: TRBV28; CDR3aa: CASSKINMGLAFF; CDR3nt: TGTGCCAGCAGCAAGATTAATATGGGGCTAGCTTTCTTT
abundance: few; j_gene: TRBJ2-1; d_gene: -; v_gene: TRBV20-1; CDR3aa: CSATSRRGYNEQFF; CDR3nt: TGCAGTGCTACCTCACGGCGCGGTTACAATGAGCAGTTCTTC
abundance: few; j_gene: TRBJ2-7; d_gene: TRBD2; v_gene: TRBV5-4; CDR3aa: CASSLASGGVYEQYF; CDR3nt: TGTGCCAGCAGCTTGGCCAGCGGGGGGGTCTACGAGCAGTACTTC
abundance: once; j_gene: TRBJ1-1; d_gene: -; v_gene: TRBV5-1; CDR3aa: CASSPSGQTNTEAFF; CDR3nt: TGCGCCAGCAGCCCCTCCGGACAGACTAACACTGAAGCTTTCTTT
abundance: -; j_gene: TRBJ2-7; d_gene: TRBD1; v_gene: TRBV5-6; CDR3aa: CASNLGQGYEQYF; CDR3nt: TGTGCCAGCAACCTTGGACAGGGTTACGAGCAGTACTTC
abundance: -; j_gene: TRBJ2-4; d_gene: -; v_gene: TRBV28; CDR3aa: CASSLVNTKNIQYF; CDR3nt: TGTGCCAGCAGTTTAGTCAACACCAAAAACATTCAGTACTTC
abundance: -; j_gene: TRBJ1-1; d_gene: -; v_gene: TRBV30; CDR3aa: CAWNGQGLNTEAFF; CDR3nt: TGTGCCTGGAACGGGCAAGGACTGAACACTGAAGCTTTCTTT
abundance: many; j_gene: TRBJ1-2; d_gene: -; v_gene: TRBV5-1; CDR3aa: CASSLNAGGAYGYTF; CDR3nt: TGCGCCAGCAGCTTAAACGCCGGAGGGGCCTATGGCTACACCTTC
abundance: -; j_gene: TRBJ1-1; d_gene: -; v_gene: TRBV12-5; CDR3aa: CASVPDGQLVTEAFF; CDR3nt: TGTGCTAGTGTTCCCGACGGGCAGCTGGTCACTGAAGCTTTCTTT
abundance: few; j_gene: TRBJ2-3; d_gene: TRBD1; v_gene: TRBV30; CDR3aa: CAWSVTRTGGSTDTQYF; CDR3nt: TGTGCCTGGAGTGTCACCAGGACAGGGGGGAGCACAGATACGCAGTATTTT
abundance: few; j_gene: TRBJ2-5; d_gene: -; v_gene: TRBV15; CDR3aa: CATSRAGETQYF; CDR3nt: TGTGCCACCAGCAGAGCCGGGGAGACCCAGTACTTC
abundance: many; j_gene: TRBJ1-6; d_gene: -; v_gene: TRBV28; CDR3aa: CASSSSRTGNNSPLHF; CDR3nt: TGTGCCAGCAGTTCCTCTCGTACAGGGAATAATTCACCCCTCCACTTT
abundance: -; j_gene: TRBJ2-3; d_gene: -; v_gene: TRBV9; CDR3aa: CASSVYGGGGKDTQYF; CDR3nt: TGTGCCAGCAGCGTATACGGAGGAGGGGGCAAAGATACGCAGTATTTT
abundance: -; j_gene: TRBJ1-2; d_gene: TRBD1; v_gene: TRBV7-9; CDR3aa: CASSLEGDSYGYTF; CDR3nt: TGTGCCAGCAGCTTAGAAGGGGACAGCTATGGCTACACCTTC
abundance: few; j_gene: TRBJ1-2; d_gene: -; v_gene: TRBV6-5; CDR3aa: CASSRTEGPSNYGYTF; CDR3nt: TGTGCCAGCAGCCGAACCGAGGGGCCTTCTAACTATGGCTACACCTTC
abundance: few; j_gene: TRBJ1-1; d_gene: -; v_gene: TRBV30; CDR3aa: CAWSVWGGASTEAFF; CDR3nt: TGTGCCTGGAGTGTATGGGGGGGCGCAAGCACTGAAGCTTTCTTT
abundance: many; j_gene: TRBJ2-1; d_gene: TRBD2; v_gene: TRBV4-2; CDR3aa: CASSQAQLAGGYNEQFF; CDR3nt: TGTGCCAGCAGCCAAGCCCAATTAGCGGGGGGATACAATGAGCAGTTCTTC
abundance: many; j_gene: TRBJ2-3; d_gene: -; v_gene: TRBV6-5; CDR3aa: CASSQRTLLDTDTQYF; CDR3nt: TGTGCCAGCAGTCAAAGGACTCTCCTTGACACAGATACGCAGTATTTT
abundance: many; j_gene: TRBJ1-4; d_gene: -; v_gene: TRBV20-1; CDR3aa: CSARDSWGGNEKLFF; CDR3nt: TGCAGTGCTAGAGATTCATGGGGGGGAAATGAAAAACTGTTTTTT
abundance: -; j_gene: TRBJ2-5; d_gene: -; v_gene: TRBV7-2; CDR3aa: CASSSRAGPQTYF; CDR3nt: TGTGCCAGCAGCTCACGAGCCGGCCCTCAGACGTACTTC
abundance: few; j_gene: TRBJ1-1; d_gene: -; v_gene: TRBV5-1; CDR3aa: CASSFSGAEAFF; CDR3nt: TGCGCCAGCAGCTTTAGCGGAGCTGAAGCTTTCTTT
abundance: many; j_gene: TRBJ1-5; d_gene: -; v_gene: TRBV7-2; CDR3aa: CASSLIGQPQHF; CDR3nt: TGTGCCAGCAGCTTGATTGGACAGCCCCAGCATTTT
abundance: -; j_gene: TRBJ2-3; d_gene: -; v_gene: TRBV5-1; CDR3aa: CASSLGTRGDTQYF; CDR3nt: TGCGCCAGCAGCTTGGGGACCCGGGGAGATACGCAGTATTTT
abundance: -; j_gene: TRBJ2-2; d_gene: -; v_gene: TRBV5-5; CDR3aa: CASSPGAFNTGELFF; CDR3nt: TGTGCCAGCAGCCCTGGGGCGTTCAACACCGGGGAGCTGTTTTTT
abundance: -; j_gene: TRBJ1-1; d_gene: TRBD1; v_gene: TRBV14; CDR3aa: CASSLRTGDRTEASF; CDR3nt: TGTGCCAGCAGCCTGAGGACAGGGGACCGAACTGAAGCTTCCTTT
abundance: -; j_gene: TRBJ2-5; d_gene: -; v_gene: TRBV6-1; CDR3aa: CASSEYGGQETQYF; CDR3nt: TGTGCCAGCAGTGAATATGGGGGCCAAGAGACCCAGTACTTC
abundance: -; j_gene: TRBJ2-2; d_gene: TRBD1; v_gene: TRBV6-9; CDR3aa: CARPGQLTGELFF; CDR3nt: TGTGCCCGTCCGGGACAGCTCACCGGGGAGCTGTTTTTT
abundance: few; j_gene: TRBJ2-5; d_gene: -; v_gene: TRBV29-1; CDR3aa: CSVDTSLGETQYF; CDR3nt: TGCAGCGTTGATACGAGCCTCGGGGAGACCCAGTACTTC
abundance: few; j_gene: TRBJ1-1; d_gene: -; v_gene: TRBV6-2/TRBV6-3; CDR3aa: CASSYDWGFGAFF; CDR3nt: TGTGCCAGCAGTTACGATTGGGGATTTGGAGCTTTCTTT
abundance: few; j_gene: TRBJ2-5; d_gene: TRBD1; v_gene: TRBV20-1; CDR3aa: CSAPGTGQETQYF; CDR3nt: TGCAGTGCTCCCGGGACAGGCCAAGAGACCCAGTACTTC
abundance: -; j_gene: TRBJ1-2; d_gene: -; v_gene: TRBV25-1; CDR3aa: CASSEFSGYTF; CDR3nt: TGTGCCAGCAGTGAATTTAGTGGCTACACCTTC
abundance: -; j_gene: TRBJ1-6; d_gene: -; v_gene: TRBV5-5; CDR3aa: CASSAMGGVNSPLHF; CDR3nt: TGTGCCAGCAGCGCCATGGGAGGGGTAAATTCACCCCTCCACTTT
abundance: -; j_gene: TRBJ2-7; d_gene: -; v_gene: TRBV7-2; CDR3aa: CASSLADSAYEQYF; CDR3nt: TGTGCCAGCAGCTTAGCAGACAGTGCCTACGAGCAGTACTTC
abundance: -; j_gene: TRBJ2-2; d_gene: -; v_gene: TRBV3-1; CDR3aa: CASSQFEGASTGELFF; CDR3nt: TGTGCCAGCAGCCAATTTGAGGGTGCGAGCACCGGGGAGCTGTTTTTT
abundance: -; j_gene: TRBJ1-4; d_gene: -; v_gene: TRBV27; CDR3aa: CASSTLMRTNEKLFF; CDR3nt: TGTGCCAGCAGTACTCTCATGAGGACTAATGAAAAACTGTTTTTT